The source of this T cell receptor beta chain is a study of T-cell reconstitution after alpha-beta-depleted transplantation in children. This clonotype was recorded at least ten times. CDR3 length equals 15 residues. Trimming shortened V by 6 bases and J by 5 bases, and 19 bases separated the two germline ends. Preparation of the TCRbeta library used unique molecular identifiers. TCRdb fed the PCR reads into MiXCR, producing one record per CDR3 protein. The repertoire consists of roughly 100,000 distinct CDR3 sequences, with 6.5% to 8.5% occurring once and the leading ten covering more than 6.5%. Sequencing used PBMCs from the stem cell graft donor, obtained from the stem cell graft. The sequence came from a human donor who donated a stem cell graft to a child with congenital amegakaryocytic thrombocytopenia. J is TRBJ1-1 and V is TRBV12-3 or TRBV12-4; D unresolved. CDR3 in amino acids: CASSRRTSLETEAFF. CDR3 nucleotides: TGTGCCAGCAGCAGAAGGACCAGCCTTGAGACTGAAGCTTTCTTT.